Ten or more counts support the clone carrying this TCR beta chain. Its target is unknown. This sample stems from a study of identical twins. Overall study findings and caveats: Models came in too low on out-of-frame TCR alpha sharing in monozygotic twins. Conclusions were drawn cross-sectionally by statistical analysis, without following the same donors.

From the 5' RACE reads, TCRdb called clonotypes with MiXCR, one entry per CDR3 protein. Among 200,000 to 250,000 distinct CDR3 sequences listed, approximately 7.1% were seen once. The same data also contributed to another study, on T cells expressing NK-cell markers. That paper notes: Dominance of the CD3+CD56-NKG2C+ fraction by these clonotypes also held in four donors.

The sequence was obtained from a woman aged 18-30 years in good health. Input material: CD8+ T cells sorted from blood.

DNA of the CDR3: TGTGCCAGCAGCTCCAGTGGAGATACGCAGTATTTT. Translated: CASSSSGDTQYF. J is TRBJ2-3 and V is TRBV6-5; D unresolved. Trimming stripped 6 bases from V and 5 bases from J, with 9 bases between. This CDR3 has 12 amino acids. The germline V gene encodes CDR1 MNHEY and CDR2 SVGAGI.